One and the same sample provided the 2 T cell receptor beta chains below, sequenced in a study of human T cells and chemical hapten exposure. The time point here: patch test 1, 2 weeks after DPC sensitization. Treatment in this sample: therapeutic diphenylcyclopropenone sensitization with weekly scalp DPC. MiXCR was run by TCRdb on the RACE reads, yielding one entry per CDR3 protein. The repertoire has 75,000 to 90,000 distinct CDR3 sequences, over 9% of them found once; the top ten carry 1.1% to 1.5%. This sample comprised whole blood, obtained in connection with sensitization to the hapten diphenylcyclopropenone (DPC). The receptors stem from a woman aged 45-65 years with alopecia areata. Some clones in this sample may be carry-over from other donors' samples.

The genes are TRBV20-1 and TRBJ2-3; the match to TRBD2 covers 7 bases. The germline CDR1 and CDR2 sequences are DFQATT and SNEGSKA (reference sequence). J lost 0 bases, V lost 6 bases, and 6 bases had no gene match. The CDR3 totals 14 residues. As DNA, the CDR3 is TGCAGTGCGAGGGCGCGGGGGAGCACAGATACGCAGTATTTT. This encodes CSARARGSTDTQYF.

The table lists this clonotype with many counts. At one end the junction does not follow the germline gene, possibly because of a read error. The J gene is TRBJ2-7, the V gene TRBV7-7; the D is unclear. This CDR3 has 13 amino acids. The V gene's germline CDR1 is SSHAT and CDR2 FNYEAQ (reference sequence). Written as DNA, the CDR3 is TGTGCTAGCAGCCCACGAGTAAACTACGAGCAGTACTTC. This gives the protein CASSPRVNYEQYF.